This TCR beta chain was found in a study of blood T cell repertoires in COVID-19. For the study at large: Samples came from the United States, Italy and Spain, spanning acute and convalescent COVID-19.

In germline, CDR1 is SNHLY, CDR2 FYNNEI. V shed 7 bases and J 5 bases; nucleotides not matched to a gene: 8. The CDR3 totals 16 residues. How the authors handled the data: Amplification of reference gene primers was used by the study to estimate nucleated cell counts. TCRdb's copy holds only in-frame clones and misses some; the assay was immunoSEQ multiplex PCR. V and J calls and clone size are given by that table; D and trimming were obtained from the DNA. Counted here are 40,000 or so clones, nearly 90% occurring once; the ten biggest clones make up less than 30%. The V call is TRBV2, the J call TRBJ2-3; TRBD2 matches at 14 bases. The sequencing input was peripheral blood. This TCR derives from a man in his 60s with active or convalescent COVID-19. CDR3 DNA: TGTGCCAGCACCCGCGTCGGGACTAGCGGGAGAGATACGCAGTATTTT. As protein: CASTRVGTSGRDTQYF. Looking up the rest from reference TRBV2 and TRBJ2-3 gives the full variable domain: EPEVTQTPSHQVTQMGQEVILRCVPISNHLYFYWYRQILGQKVEFLVSFYNNEISEKSEIFDDQFSVERPDGSNFTLKIRSTKLEDSAMYFCASTRVGTSGRDTQYFGPGTRLTVL.